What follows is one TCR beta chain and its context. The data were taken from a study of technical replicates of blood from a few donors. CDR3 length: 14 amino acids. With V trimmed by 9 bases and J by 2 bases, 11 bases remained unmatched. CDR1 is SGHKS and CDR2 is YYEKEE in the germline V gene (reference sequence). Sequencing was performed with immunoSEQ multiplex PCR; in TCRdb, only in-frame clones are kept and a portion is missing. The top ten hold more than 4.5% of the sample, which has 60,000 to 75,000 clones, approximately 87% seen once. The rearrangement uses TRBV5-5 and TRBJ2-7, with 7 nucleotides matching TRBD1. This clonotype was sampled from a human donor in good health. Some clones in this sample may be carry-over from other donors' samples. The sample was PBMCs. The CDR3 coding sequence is TGTGCCAAGACCATCACAGGGGCTCCCTACGAGCAGTACTTC. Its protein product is CAKTITGAPYEQYF.